The 5 T cell receptor beta chains below all came from one sample that was sequenced in a study of T cell responses to AZD1222 COVID-19 vaccine. Data came from immunoSEQ multiplex PCR; TCRdb stores just in-frame clones and leaves some out. Among 99,000 or so clones listed, around 90% were seen once. The specimen was peripheral blood, collected on day 0 of AZD1222 vaccination. The origin of the receptors is an adult in good health.

V gene TRBV6-4 combines with J gene TRBJ2-4; weak D call: TRBD2 (6 bases). This CDR3 is built from 13 residues. The germline CDR1 and CDR2 sequences are MRHNA and SNTAGT. The germline V and J ends were trimmed by 5 bases and 12 bases, with 17 bases remaining between them. CDR3 sequence: CASSRDSSGAQYF. In nucleotides, the CDR3 is TGTGCCAGCAGTAGGGACTCCTCCGGGGCTCAGTACTTC.

The V and J genes are TRBV4-2 and TRBJ2-3, with TRBD2 identical over 12 bases. The germline gives CDR1 LGHNA, CDR2 YNFKEQ. CDR3 length: 16 residues. V lost 5 bases, J lost 0 bases, and 3 bases stayed unmatched. The CDR3 here is CASSFGLAGSTDTQYF. CDR3 bases: TGTGCCAGCAGCTTCGGACTAGCGGGGAGCACAGATACGCAGTATTTT.

The rearrangement links TRBV2 to TRBJ1-1; D is perhaps TRBD1 (6 bases). Trimming cost V 4 bases and J 1 base, with 16 bases left between them. Germline CDR1 SNHLY, CDR2 FYNNEI. The CDR3 is 16 residues long. The CDR3 sequence: CASSGVPGTTNTEAFF. The CDR3, as DNA: TGTGCCAGCAGTGGAGTCCCCGGGACAACGAACACTGAAGCTTTCTTT.

Only a few counts were recorded for this clone. V is TRBV6-1 and J is TRBJ1-4; tentative D call: TRBD1 (5 bases). The germline CDR1 and CDR2 sequences are MNHNS and SASEGT. The V and J ends lost 3 bases and 8 bases respectively, with 16 bases between them. This CDR3 region has 15 residues. The CDR3 bases are TGTGCCAGCAGTGAGCAGGCCGGGGAGGGGGAAAAACTGTTTTTT. This translates into CASSEQAGEGEKLFF.

The rearrangement joins TRBV29-1 to TRBJ2-3, with D uncertain. The germline V gene has CDR1 SQVTM and CDR2 ANQGSEA. Trimming stripped 5 bases from V and 5 bases from J, with 11 bases between. This CDR3 is 12 amino acids long. In DNA form, the CDR3 reads TGCAGCGTTCAGCAACCGGTAGATACGCAGTATTTT. Translated: CSVQQPVDTQYF.